This T cell receptor beta chain was found in a study of T-cell reconstitution after alpha-beta-depleted transplantation in children. The CDR3 covers 15 residues. V dropped 1 base and J dropped 3 bases, with 11 bases sitting between them. CDR1 and CDR2 from the germline V gene are SEHNR and FQNEAQ (reference sequence). Researchers prepared the TCRbeta library using unique molecular identifiers, the study reports. TCRdb redid the calling of the PCR reads with MiXCR, one entry per CDR3 protein. This table holds fewer than 450,000 distinct CDR3 sequences, roughly 16% found once. In its sample, this clonotype was seen many times. The antigen remains undetermined. The study, taken as a whole, reports: It was newly produced T cells that mostly accounted for T-cell counts and diversity one year after transplant. Reports say that about two months after transplant, the alpha-beta T cells came out of several hundred graft clones that had expanded.

This chain connects TRBV7-9 to TRBJ2-3, with D perhaps matching TRBD2 (6 bases). The sequences come from PBMCs, mostly from graft donor cells, collected 360 days after TCRalphabeta/CD19-depleted stem cell transplant. This TCR came from a male patient aged 2-10 years who had a stem cell transplant for acute lymphoblastic leukemia, so the T cells may come from the graft donor. CDR3 nucleotide sequence: TGTGCCAGCAGCTTAGTCGGAGGGAGGACAGATACGCAGTATTTT. Protein sequence: CASSLVGGRTDTQYF. Together with reference TRBV7-9 and TRBJ2-3, the CDR3 gives the full variable domain: DTGVSQNPRHKITKRGQNVTFRCDPISEHNRLYWYRQTLGQGPEFLTYFQNEAQLEKSRLLSDRFSAERPKGSFSTLEIQRTEQGDSAMYLCASSLVGGRTDTQYFGPGTRLTVL.